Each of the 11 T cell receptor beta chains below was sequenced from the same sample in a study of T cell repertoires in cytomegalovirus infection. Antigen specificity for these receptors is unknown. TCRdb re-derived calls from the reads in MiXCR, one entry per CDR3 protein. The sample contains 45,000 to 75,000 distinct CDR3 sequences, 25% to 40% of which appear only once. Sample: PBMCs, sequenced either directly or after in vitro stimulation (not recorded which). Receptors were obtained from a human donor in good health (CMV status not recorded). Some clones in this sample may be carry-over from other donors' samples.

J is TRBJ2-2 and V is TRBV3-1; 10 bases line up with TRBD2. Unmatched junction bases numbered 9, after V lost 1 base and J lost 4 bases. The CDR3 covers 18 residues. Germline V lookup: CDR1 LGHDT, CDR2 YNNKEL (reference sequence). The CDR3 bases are TGTGCCAGCAGCCAAGCTAGATCTAGCGGGAGTATCACCGGGGAGCTGTTTTTT. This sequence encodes CASSQARSSGSITGELFF.

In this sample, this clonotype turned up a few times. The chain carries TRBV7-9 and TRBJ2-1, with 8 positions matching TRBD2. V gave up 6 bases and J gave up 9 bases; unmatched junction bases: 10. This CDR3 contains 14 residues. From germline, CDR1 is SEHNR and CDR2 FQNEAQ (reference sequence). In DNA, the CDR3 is TGTGCCAGCAGTGGGAGCGGGAGTGGAACTGAGCAGTTCTTC. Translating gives CASSGSGSGTEQFF. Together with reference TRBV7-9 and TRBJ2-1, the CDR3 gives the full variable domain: DTGVSQNPRHKITKRGQNVTFRCDPISEHNRLYWYRQTLGQGPEFLTYFQNEAQLEKSRLLSDRFSAERPKGSFSTLEIQRTEQGDSAMYLCASSGSGSGTEQFFGPGTRLTVL.

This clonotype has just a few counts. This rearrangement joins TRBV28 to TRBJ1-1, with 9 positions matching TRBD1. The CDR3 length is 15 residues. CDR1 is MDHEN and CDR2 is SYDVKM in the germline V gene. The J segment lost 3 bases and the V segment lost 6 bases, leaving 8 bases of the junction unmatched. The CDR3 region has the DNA TGTGCCAGCAGCATTACAGGGGGCGAGGACACTGAAGCTTTCTTT. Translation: CASSITGGEDTEAFF.

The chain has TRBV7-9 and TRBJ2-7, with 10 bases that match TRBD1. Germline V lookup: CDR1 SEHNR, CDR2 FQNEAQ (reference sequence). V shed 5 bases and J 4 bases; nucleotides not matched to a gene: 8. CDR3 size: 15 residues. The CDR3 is CASSRVGTGDYEQYF. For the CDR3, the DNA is TGTGCCAGCAGCCGAGTCGGGACAGGGGATTACGAGCAGTACTTC.

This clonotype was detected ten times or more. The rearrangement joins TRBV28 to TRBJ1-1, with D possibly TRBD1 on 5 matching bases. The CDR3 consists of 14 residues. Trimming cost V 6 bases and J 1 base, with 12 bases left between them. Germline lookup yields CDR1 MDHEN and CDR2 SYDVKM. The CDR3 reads CASSLNQGNTEAFF. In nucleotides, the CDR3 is TGTGCCAGCAGCCTCAATCAGGGGAACACTGAAGCTTTCTTT.

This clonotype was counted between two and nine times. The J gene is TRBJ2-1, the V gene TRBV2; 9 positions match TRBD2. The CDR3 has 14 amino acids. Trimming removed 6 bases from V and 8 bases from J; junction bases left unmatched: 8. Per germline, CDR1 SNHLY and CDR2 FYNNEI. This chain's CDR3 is CASRRLAEADEQFF. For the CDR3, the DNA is TGTGCCAGCAGACGACTAGCGGAGGCGGATGAGCAGTTCTTC. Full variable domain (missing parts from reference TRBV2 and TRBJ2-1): EPEVTQTPSHQVTQMGQEVILRCVPISNHLYFYWYRQILGQKVEFLVSFYNNEISEKSEIFDDQFSVERPDGSNFTLKIRSTKLEDSAMYFCASRRLAEADEQFFGPGTRLTVL.

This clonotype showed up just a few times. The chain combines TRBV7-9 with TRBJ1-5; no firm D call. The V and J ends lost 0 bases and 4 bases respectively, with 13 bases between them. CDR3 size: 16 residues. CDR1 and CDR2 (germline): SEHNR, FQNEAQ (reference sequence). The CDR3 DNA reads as TGTGCCAGCAGCTTAGCAGTAGGGAGCCTAAATCAGCCCCAGCATTTT. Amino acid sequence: CASSLAVGSLNQPQHF.

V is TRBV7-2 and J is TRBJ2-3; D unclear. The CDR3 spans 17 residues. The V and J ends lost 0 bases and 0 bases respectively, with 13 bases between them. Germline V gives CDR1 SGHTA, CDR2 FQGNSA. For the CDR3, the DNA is TGTGCCAGCAGCTTAGCTCCTTGGGCGGAAAGCACAGATACGCAGTATTTT. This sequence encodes CASSLAPWAESTDTQYF.

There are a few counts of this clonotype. The CDR3 sequence is CSASMTGGQPQHF. The CDR3 coding sequence is TGCAGTGCTAGTATGACAGGGGGACAGCCCCAGCATTTT. V gene TRBV20-1 combines with J gene TRBJ1-5; 9 positions agree with TRBD1. The length of the CDR3 is 13 residues. In germline, CDR1 is DFQATT, CDR2 SNEGSKA (reference sequence). The J segment lost 7 bases and the V segment lost 3 bases, leaving 4 bases of the junction unmatched.

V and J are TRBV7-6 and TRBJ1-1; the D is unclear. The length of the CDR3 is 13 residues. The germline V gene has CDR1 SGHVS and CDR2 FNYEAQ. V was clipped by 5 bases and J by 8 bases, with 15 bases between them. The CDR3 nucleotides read TGTGCCAGCAGCCCCCGCGCCCTTGAGGAAGCTTTCTTT. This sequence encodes CASSPRALEEAFF.

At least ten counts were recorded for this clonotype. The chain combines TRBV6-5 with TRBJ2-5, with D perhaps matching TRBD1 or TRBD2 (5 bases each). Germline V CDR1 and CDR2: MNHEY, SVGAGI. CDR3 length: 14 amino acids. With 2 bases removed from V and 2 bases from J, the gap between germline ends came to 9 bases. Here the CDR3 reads CASSYRQRQETQYF. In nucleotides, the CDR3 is TGTGCCAGCAGTTACCGACAGCGGCAAGAGACCCAGTACTTC.